Included here is one T cell receptor (beta chain) sequence, with context. RNA transcripts provided the source from which TCR beta CDR3 regions were amplified. A set of HTBI primers served as the primers for a first-round RT-PCR of the TCR CDR3. Each CDR3 protein gets one entry after TCRdb re-called the multiplex PCR reads with MiXCR. The sample holds around 390,000 distinct CDR3 sequences, approximately 15% seen once. The sample belongs to a study of T cells in Graves' hyperthyroidism and ophthalmopathy. Ophthalmopathy patients had moderate-to-severe active disease, CAS ≥3, NOSPECS ≥4, and disease duration under 3 months. The CDR3 totals 12 residues. V was shortened by 3 bases and J by 8 bases, with 11 bases between the two germline ends. Germline V CDR1 and CDR2: SGHTS, YDEGEE.

The receptor's source is a woman between 25 and 40 years old with Graves' ophthalmopathy. The genes are TRBV5-8 and TRBJ1-2, with D unresolved. Specimen: blood. The CDR3 DNA reads as TGTGCCAGCAGCTCGGACTTGTGGGGCTACACCTTC. Amino acid sequence: CASSSDLWGYTF.